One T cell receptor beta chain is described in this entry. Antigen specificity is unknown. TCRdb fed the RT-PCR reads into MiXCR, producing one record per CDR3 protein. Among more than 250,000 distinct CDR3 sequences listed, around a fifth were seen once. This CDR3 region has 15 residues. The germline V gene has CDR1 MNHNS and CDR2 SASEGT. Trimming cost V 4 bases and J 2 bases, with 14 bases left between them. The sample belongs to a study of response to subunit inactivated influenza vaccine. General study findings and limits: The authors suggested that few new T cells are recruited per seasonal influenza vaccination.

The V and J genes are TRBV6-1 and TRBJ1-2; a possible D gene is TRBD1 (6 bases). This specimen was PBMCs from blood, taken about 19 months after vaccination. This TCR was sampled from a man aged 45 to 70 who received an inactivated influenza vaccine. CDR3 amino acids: CASSVRPGANYGYTF. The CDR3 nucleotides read TGTGCCAGCAGTGTAAGGCCAGGGGCGAACTATGGCTACACCTTC.